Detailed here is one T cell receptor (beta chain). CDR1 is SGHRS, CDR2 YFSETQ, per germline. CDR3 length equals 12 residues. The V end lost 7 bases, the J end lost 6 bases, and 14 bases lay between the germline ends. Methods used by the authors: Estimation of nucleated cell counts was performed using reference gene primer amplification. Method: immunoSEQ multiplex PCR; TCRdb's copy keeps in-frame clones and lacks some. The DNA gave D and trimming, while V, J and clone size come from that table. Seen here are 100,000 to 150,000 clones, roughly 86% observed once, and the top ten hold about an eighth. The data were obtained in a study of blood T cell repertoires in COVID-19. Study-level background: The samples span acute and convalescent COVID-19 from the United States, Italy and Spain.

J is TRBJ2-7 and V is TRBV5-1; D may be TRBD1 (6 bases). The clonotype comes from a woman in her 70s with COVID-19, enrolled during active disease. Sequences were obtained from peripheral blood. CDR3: CASGNGGFEQYF. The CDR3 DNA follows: TGCGCCAGCGGGAATGGGGGCTTCGAGCAGTACTTC. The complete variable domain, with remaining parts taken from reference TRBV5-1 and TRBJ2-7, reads KAGVTQTPRYLIKTRGQQVTLSCSPISGHRSVSWYQQTPGQGLQFLFEYFSETQRNKGNFPGRFSGRQFSNSRSEMNVSTLELGDSALYLCASGNGGFEQYFGPGTRLTVT.